This entry is about one T cell receptor beta chain. The antigen is undetermined. This sample was taken from a study of graft-versus-host responses after intestinal transplantation. Study at large: Multivisceral, liver-intestinal, or isolated intestinal transplants were given to recipients.

Germline CDR1 reads MRHNA; CDR2 reads SNTAGT. The CDR3 runs to 15 residues. The V and J ends lost 1 base and 3 bases respectively, with 11 bases between them. Study outcomes and limitations: Early post-transplant HvG declines tracked with peak circulating GvH clone levels.

The assay was immunoSEQ multiplex PCR, and TCRdb's table has in-frame clones only and misses some. The sample has over 90,000 clones; roughly nine tenths are singletons. The chain links TRBV6-4 to TRBJ2-3, with D possibly TRBD1 on 5 matching bases. This clonotype originated in a human donor who received an intestinal transplant. Specimen: unstimulated CD8+ T cells sorted from spleen or lymph node cells, collected before intestinal transplant. In nucleotides, the CDR3 is TGTGCCAGCAGTGACTTAGGCAGGGATACAGATACGCAGTATTTT. It yields the protein CASSDLGRDTDTQYF.